The 15 T cell receptor beta chains reported below all come from one sample, sequenced in a study of blood T cell repertoires in COVID-19. The method was immunoSEQ multiplex PCR; TCRdb's version includes in-frame clones alone and lacks a portion of them. This table holds about 170,000 clones, 85% found once. The specimen was peripheral blood. The receptors stem from a human donor with acute or convalescent COVID-19. The donor label of this sample is uncertain.

J is TRBJ1-3 and V is TRBV6-2 or TRBV6-3; D might be TRBD1 (5 bases). V lost 5 bases to trimming and J lost 0 bases, with 14 bases between them. CDR3 length: 16 residues. Germline values: CDR1 MNHEY, CDR2 SVGEGT. The CDR3 here is CASSHGGTRSGNTIYF. CDR3 in DNA: TGTGCCAGCAGTCACGGGGGGACCCGCTCTGGAAACACCATATATTTT.

V usage is TRBV4-1 and J usage is TRBJ1-2; no clear D. This CDR3 is 14 amino acids long. Between the trimmed V and J ends, which lost 0 bases and 7 bases, there was a span of 12 bases. Germline assignment: CDR1 MGHRA and CDR2 YSYEKL. In DNA, the CDR3 is TGCGCCAGCAGCCAAGAACGGCGGGCGGGTGGCTACACCTTC. It is translated as CASSQERRAGGYTF.

In nucleotides, the CDR3 is TGTGCCAGCAGCTTAGCAGGGTACACTGAAGCTTTCTTT. Translated, it gives CASSLAGYTEAFF. J is TRBJ1-1 and V is TRBV11-2; D is perhaps TRBD1 (5 bases). Per germline, CDR1 SGHAT and CDR2 FQNNGV. This CDR3 is built from 13 residues. Trimming left V 1 base short and J 3 bases short, with 6 bases between.

V is TRBV6-2 or TRBV6-3 and J is TRBJ1-5; D is unresolved. The CDR3 runs 14 residues. Trimming removed 0 bases from V and 0 bases from J, with 3 bases in between. Germline V gene sequence: CDR1 MNHEY, CDR2 SVGEGT. The CDR3 nucleotides read TGTGCCAGCAGTTACTCGAGTAGCAATCAGCCCCAGCATTTT. It encodes CASSYSSSNQPQHF.

V and J are TRBV7-2 and TRBJ1-2, with TRBD1 as a possible D gene (6 bases). This CDR3 comprises 13 residues. Germline CDR1 is SGHTA and CDR2 is FQGNSA. V lost 5 bases, J lost 3 bases, and 10 bases lay in between. CDR3 sequence reads: CASSPQGYYGYTF. CDR3 sequence (DNA): TGTGCCAGCAGCCCACAGGGCTACTATGGCTACACCTTC.

The gene calls are TRBV2 and TRBJ1-5, with TRBD1 identical over 9 bases. The V segment lost 0 bases and the J segment 2 bases; nucleotides outside the gene matches: 11. Germline V lookup: CDR1 SNHLY, CDR2 FYNNEI. The CDR3 has 19 residues. CDR3 DNA: TGTGCCAGCAGTGAAGCTCTCGGGACAGGGAGGATTGGCAATCAGCCCCAGCATTTT. It encodes CASSEALGTGRIGNQPQHF.

The V call is TRBV18, the J call TRBJ2-5; no clear D gene. V lost 2 bases, J lost 5 bases, and 15 bases lay in between. Germline CDR1 KGHSH, CDR2 LQKENI. CDR3 length: 15 residues. The CDR3 region is CASSPASGFRETQYF. DNA of the CDR3: TGTGCCAGCTCACCAGCATCCGGGTTTCGGGAGACCCAGTACTTC.

This chain links TRBV19 with TRBJ2-5; TRBD2 is a possible D gene (6 bases). Germline-derived CDR1 and CDR2 are LNHDA and SQIVND (reference sequence). The CDR3 loop spans 14 amino acids. V was shortened by 3 bases and J by 2 bases, with 10 bases between the two germline ends. The CDR3 reads CASSIVRGQETQYF. As DNA, the CDR3 is TGTGCCAGTAGTATTGTTCGGGGGCAAGAGACCCAGTACTTC.

The V call is TRBV6-6, the J call TRBJ1-2; D uncertain. CDR1 is MNHNY, CDR2 SVGAGI, per germline (reference sequence). V was clipped by 2 bases and J by 7 bases, with 11 bases between them. The CDR3 is 13 residues long. CDR3 residues: CASSYDRVGGYTF. CDR3 nucleotides: TGTGCCAGCAGTTACGACCGGGTTGGTGGCTACACCTTC.

This chain uses TRBV4-1 with TRBJ2-2, with 16 bases lining up with TRBD2. The CDR3 length is 20 residues. The V gene end was trimmed by 4 bases and the J gene end by 6 bases; junction bases not matched to a gene: 14. The V gene's germline CDR1 is MGHRA and CDR2 YSYEKL. CDR3 in DNA: TGCGCCAGCAGCCGCCAAGAGGGGACTAGCGGGGGGGTTGCTTCCGGGGAGCTGTTTTTT. Translated: CASSRQEGTSGGVASGELFF.

CDR3 sequence reads: CASSQGLAETQYF. CDR3 bases: TGTGCCAGCAGCCAGGGACTAGCAGAGACCCAGTACTTC. The gene calls are TRBV16 and TRBJ2-5; 9 bases match TRBD2. CDR1 and CDR2 from the germline V gene are KGHSY and FQNENV. The V and J ends lost 3 bases and 4 bases, in that order; junction bases with no gene match: 0. The CDR3 is 13 residues long.

The rearrangement links TRBV3-1 (or the pseudogene TRBV3-2) to TRBJ1-4; D is unresolved. Germline V gene sequence: CDR1 LGHDT, CDR2 YNNKEL (reference sequence). The CDR3 extends over 14 amino acids. V was cut by 4 bases and J by 6 bases, with 12 bases left in between. This CDR3 is CASSPAAGYEKLFF. In nucleotides, the CDR3 is TGTGCCAGCAGCCCCGCGGCTGGGTATGAAAAACTGTTTTTT.

The chain has TRBV5-1 and TRBJ2-5, with no clear D. CDR3 size: 14 residues. The germline V gene encodes CDR1 SGHRS and CDR2 YFSETQ. Trimming removed 3 bases at V and 5 bases at J, with 14 bases between. The CDR3 protein is CASSSSNGQETQYF. Here the CDR3 DNA reads TGCGCCAGCAGCTCCAGTAATGGGCAGGAGACCCAGTACTTC.

The CDR3 here is CASGLVLGANGNTIYF. The CDR3 bases are TGTGCTAGTGGTTTGGTACTGGGGGCGAACGGAAACACCATATATTTT. The V gene is TRBV12-5, the J gene TRBJ1-3; a weak D match, TRBD1 (6 bases). Germline CDR1 reads LGHNT; CDR2 reads FRNRAP. Between the trimmed V and J ends, which lost 0 bases and 4 bases, there was a span of 13 bases. This CDR3 spans 16 amino acids.

Of note for this clone: Lacking the conserved final phenylalanine or tryptophan, this CDR3 likely reflects a read error. J is TRBJ1-5 and V is TRBV6-5; 8 nucleotides match TRBD1. Germline V gene data show CDR1 as MNHEY and CDR2 as SVGAGI. J gave up 4 bases and V 5 bases, and 7 bases lay outside the gene matches. The CDR3 spans 15 residues. CDR3 protein: CASSPTGGRNQPQHS. In DNA, the CDR3 is TGTGCCAGCAGTCCTACAGGGGGGAGAAATCAGCCCCAGCATTCT.